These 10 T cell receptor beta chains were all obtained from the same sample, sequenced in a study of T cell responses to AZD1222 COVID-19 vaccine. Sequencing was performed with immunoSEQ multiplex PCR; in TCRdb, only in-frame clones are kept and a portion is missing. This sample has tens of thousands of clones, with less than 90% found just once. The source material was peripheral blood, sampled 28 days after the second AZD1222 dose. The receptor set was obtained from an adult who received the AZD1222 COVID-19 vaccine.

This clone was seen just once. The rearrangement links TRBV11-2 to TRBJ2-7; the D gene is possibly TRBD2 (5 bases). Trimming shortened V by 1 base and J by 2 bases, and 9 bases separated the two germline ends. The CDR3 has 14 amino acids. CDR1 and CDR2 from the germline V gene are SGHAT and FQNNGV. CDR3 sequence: CASSLGTGTYEQYF. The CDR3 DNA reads TGTGCCAGCAGCTTAGGGACGGGGACCTACGAGCAGTACTTC.

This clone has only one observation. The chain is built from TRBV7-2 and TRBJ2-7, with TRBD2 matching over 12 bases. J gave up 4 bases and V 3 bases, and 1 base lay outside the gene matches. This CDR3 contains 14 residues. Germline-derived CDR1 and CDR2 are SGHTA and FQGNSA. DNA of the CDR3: TGTGCCAGCAGCTTTACTAGCGGGAGGTACGAGCAGTACTTC. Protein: CASSFTSGRYEQYF.

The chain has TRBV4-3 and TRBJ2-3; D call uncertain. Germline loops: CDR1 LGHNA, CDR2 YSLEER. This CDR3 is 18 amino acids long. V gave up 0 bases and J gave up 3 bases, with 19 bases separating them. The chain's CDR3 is CASSQETGSITGTDTQYF. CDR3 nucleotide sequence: TGCGCCAGCAGCCAAGAAACCGGAAGTATTACGGGTACAGATACGCAGTATTTT.

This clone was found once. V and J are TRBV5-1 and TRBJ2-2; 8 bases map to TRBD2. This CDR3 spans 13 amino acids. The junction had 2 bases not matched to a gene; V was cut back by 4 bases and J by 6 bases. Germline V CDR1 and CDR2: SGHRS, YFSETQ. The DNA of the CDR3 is TGCGCCAGCAGCGGGCGGGAGGCCGGGGAGCTGTTTTTT. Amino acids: CASSGREAGELFF.

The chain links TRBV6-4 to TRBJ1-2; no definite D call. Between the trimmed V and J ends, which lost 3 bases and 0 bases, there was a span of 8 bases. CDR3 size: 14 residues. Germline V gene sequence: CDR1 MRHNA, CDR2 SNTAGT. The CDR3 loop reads CASSEGSANYGYTF. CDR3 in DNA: TGTGCCAGCAGTGAGGGGTCGGCTAACTATGGCTACACCTTC.

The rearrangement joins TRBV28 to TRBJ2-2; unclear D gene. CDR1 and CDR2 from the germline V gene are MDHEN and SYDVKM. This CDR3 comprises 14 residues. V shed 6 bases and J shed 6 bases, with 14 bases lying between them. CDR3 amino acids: CASSRERPSGELFF. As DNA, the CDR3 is TGTGCCAGCAGCCGAGAGAGGCCATCCGGGGAGCTGTTTTTT.

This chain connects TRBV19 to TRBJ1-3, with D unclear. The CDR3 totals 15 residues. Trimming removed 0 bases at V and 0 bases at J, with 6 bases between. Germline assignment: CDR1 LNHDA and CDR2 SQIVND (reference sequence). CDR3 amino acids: CASSIEGGSGNTIYF. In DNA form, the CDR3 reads TGTGCCAGTAGTATAGAGGGCGGCTCTGGAAACACCATATATTTT.

This chain's CDR3 is CASSFSWTSGGYNEQFF. Written as DNA, the CDR3 is TGTGCCAGCAGTTTCTCTTGGACTAGCGGGGGGTACAATGAGCAGTTCTTC. The chain recombines TRBV27 with TRBJ2-1; 14 bases line up with TRBD2. The CDR3 loop spans 17 amino acids. Trimming took 3 bases from V and 4 from J; bases not matched to a gene: 5. Germline V gene data show CDR1 as MNHEY and CDR2 as SMNVEV (reference sequence).

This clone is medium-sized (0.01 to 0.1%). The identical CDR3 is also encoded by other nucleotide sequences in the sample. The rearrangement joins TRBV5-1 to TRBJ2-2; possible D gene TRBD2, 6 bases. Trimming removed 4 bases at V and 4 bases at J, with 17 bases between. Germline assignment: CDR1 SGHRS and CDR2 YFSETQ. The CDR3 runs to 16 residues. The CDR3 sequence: CASSGGGGASTGELFF. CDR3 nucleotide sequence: TGCGCCAGCAGCGGGGGTGGCGGGGCAAGCACCGGGGAGCTGTTTTTT.

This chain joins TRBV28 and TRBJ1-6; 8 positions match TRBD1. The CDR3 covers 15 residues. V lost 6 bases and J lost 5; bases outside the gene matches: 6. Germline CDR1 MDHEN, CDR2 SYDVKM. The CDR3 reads CASSFPGQDNSPLHF. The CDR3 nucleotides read TGTGCCAGCAGCTTTCCGGGACAGGATAATTCACCCCTCCACTTT. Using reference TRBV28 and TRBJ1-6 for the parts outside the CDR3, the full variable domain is DVKVTQSSRYLVKRTGEKVFLECVQDMDHENMFWYRQDPGLGLRLIYFSYDVKMKEKGDIPEGYSVSREKKERFSLILESASTNQTSMYLCASSFPGQDNSPLHFGNGTRLTVT.